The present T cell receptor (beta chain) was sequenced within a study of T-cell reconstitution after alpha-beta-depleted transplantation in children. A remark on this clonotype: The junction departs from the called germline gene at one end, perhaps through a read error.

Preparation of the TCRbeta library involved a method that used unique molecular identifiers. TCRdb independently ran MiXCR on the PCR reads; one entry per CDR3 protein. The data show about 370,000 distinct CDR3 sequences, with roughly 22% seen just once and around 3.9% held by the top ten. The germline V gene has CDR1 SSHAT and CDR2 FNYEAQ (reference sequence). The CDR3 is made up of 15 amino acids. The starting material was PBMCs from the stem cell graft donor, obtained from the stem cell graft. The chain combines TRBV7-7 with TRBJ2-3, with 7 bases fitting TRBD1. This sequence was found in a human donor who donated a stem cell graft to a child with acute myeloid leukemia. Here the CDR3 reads CASSLTGQPTDTQYF. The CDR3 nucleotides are TGTGCTAGCAGCTTGACGGGACAGCCCACAGATACGCAGTATTTT.